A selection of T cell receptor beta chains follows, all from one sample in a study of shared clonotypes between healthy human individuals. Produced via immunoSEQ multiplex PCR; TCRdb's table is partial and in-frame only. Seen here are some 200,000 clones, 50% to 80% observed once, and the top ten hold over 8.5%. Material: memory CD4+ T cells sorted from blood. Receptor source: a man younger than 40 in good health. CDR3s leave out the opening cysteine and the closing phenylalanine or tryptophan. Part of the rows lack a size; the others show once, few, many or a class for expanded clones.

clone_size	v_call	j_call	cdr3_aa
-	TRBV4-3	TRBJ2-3	ASSLSPGLGSDTQY
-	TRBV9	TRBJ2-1	ASSARQGRYNEQF
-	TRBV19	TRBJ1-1	ASSIWGSSSWAF
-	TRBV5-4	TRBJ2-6	ASSPALSGRGPSGANVLT
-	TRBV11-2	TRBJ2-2	ASGGGVGELF
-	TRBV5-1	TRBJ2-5	ASSPGTEQETQY
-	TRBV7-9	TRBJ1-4	ASSLGTGAANEKLF
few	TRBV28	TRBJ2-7	ASSLKVYEQY
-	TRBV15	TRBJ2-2	ATSRENTGELF
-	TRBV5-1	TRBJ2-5	ASSFVGDEETQY
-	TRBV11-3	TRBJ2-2	ASSLGHLTGELF
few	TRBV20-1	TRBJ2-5	SASPLETQY
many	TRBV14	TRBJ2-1	ASSRGQVPSFEQF
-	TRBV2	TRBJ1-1	ASNQGLRNTEAF
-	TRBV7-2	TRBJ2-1	ASSELGLAGREQF
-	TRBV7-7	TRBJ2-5	ASSRSTGEEETQY
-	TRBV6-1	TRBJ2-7	ASSDTGGVMSYEQY
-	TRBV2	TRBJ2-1	ASSELAGGSYNEQF
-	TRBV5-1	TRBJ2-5	ASSEINSGETQY
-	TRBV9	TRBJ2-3	ASSTRTSGRTSTDTQY
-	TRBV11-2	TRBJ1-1	ASSLEVEAF
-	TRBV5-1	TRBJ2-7	ASSLGTSGSLDSYEQY
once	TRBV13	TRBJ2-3	ASSFNPTDTQY
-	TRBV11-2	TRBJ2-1	ASSLEGLAHSWNEQF
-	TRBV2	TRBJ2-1	ASSERGNEQF
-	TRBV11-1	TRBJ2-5	ASSIYATEETQY
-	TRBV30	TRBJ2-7	AWSRAGGHGEQY
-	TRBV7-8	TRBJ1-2	ASSRGQGAQYGYT
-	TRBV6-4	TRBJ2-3	ASSGLRFTDTQY
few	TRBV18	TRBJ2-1	ASSPRSRGEQF
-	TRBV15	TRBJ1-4	ATSKSPGLQKLF
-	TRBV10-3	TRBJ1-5	AISEDRDGNQPQH
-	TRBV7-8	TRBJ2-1	ASSLPRRLAGGNEQF
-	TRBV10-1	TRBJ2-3	ASIRGLSTDTQY
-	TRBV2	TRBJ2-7	ASSGQLYEQY
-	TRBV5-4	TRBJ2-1	ASSFSPGADTSNEQF
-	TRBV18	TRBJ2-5	ASSPTSEREMGETQY
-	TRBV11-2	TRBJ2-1	ASSPPGTIREQF
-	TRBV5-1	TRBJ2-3	ASRSGGPVDTQY
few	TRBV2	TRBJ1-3	ASSVLSGPGIGNTIY
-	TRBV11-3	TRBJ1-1	ASSQGGRAEAF
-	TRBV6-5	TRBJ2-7	ASSNTGTGRYEQY
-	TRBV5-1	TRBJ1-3	ASSAQDRAVGTIY
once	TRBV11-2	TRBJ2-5	ASSLNPPRTETQY
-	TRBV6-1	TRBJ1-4	ASRGTGVEKLF
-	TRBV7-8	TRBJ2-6	ASSLNSQGARANVLT
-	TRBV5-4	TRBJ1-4	ASRSGTGGSNEKLF
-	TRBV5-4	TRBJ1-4	ASSSPGIEKLF
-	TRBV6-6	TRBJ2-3	ASRQLAGGTDTQY
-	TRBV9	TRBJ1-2	ASSGWWGTANYGYT
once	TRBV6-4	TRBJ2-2	ASRAGVGTGELF
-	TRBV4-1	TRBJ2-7	ASSQVRLAGVGTYEQY
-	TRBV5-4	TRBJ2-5	ASSWGLAGVGLQETQY
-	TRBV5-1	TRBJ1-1	ASSSTGKTEAF
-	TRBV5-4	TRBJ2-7	ASSFSVSYEQY
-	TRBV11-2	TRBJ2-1	ASSHWTSGGPNEQF
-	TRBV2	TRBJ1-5	ASSENSNQPQH
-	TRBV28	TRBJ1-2	ASSTGTGKIGGYT
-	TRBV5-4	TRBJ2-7	ASSLSLGQFYEQY
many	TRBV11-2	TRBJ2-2	ASSFNTGELF